This T cell receptor (beta chain) was sequenced for a study of blood T cells in healthy people across ages. Study-level results: Diversity estimates drawn from one million T cells were deemed underestimates. Roughly linear age-related decline in beta diversity appeared, significant by age around 38.

In the case of this clonotype: The target antigen is unknown.

Total RNA, at least 5 micrograms per sample, came from PBMCs. The CDR3 runs to 13 residues. The germline CDR1 and CDR2 sequences are SGHVS and FQNEAQ. J was trimmed by 10 bases and V by 2 bases; bases with no gene match: 5. Alongside a J-beta primer mix, a sample-barcoded 5' primer served in a second PCR lasting about 7 to 12 cycles. Each single sample gave us at least 3 million CDR3-containing paired-end reads. TCRdb re-analysed the 5' RACE reads in MiXCR, keeping a single row per CDR3 protein. Among around 1,900,000 distinct CDR3 sequences listed, 39% were seen once. The chain has TRBV7-8 and TRBJ2-1; 7 positions agree with TRBD2. The receptor comes from a human donor in good health. Sequencing used blood. CDR3 amino acids: CASSLSGILEQFF. The CDR3 DNA sequence: TGTGCCAGCAGCTTAAGCGGGATCTTGGAGCAGTTCTTC.